The present T cell receptor (beta chain) was sequenced within a study of blood T cell repertoires in COVID-19. Overall study: T cells, B-cell-depleted T cells, or PBMCs supplied cDNA or gDNA.

The CDR3 is 14 residues long. Per germline, CDR1 MDHEN and CDR2 SYDVKM. The V gene lost 2 bases and the J gene lost 0 bases, with 7 bases spanning the gap. In the original processing: Reference gene primer amplification gave nucleated cell count estimates. Assay: immunoSEQ multiplex PCR; the TCRdb copy retains only in-frame clones and omits some. The DNA was the basis for D and trimming; V, J and clone size are from that table. The profile shows approximately 100,000 clones, 80% to 90% of them singletons. A single count supports this clone. This receptor was taken from a woman of 80 years or more with acute or convalescent COVID-19. The sequencing sample was made of peripheral blood. The rearrangement uses TRBV28 and TRBJ1-1; perhaps TRBD1 as D (6 bases). CDR3 DNA sequence: TGTGCCAGCAGTTTACAGGGGATGAACACTGAAGCTTTCTTT. Its translation is CASSLQGMNTEAFF.